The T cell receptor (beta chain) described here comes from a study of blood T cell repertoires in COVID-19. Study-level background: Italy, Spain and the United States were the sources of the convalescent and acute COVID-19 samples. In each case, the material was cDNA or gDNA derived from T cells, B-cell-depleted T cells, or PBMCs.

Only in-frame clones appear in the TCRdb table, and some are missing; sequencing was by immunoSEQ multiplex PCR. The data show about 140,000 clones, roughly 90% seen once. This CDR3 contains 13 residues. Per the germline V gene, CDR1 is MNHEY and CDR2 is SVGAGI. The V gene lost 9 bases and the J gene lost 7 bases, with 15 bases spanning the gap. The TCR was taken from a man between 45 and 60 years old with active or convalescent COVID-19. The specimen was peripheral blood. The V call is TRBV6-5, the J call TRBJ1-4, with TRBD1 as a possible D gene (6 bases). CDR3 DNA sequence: TGTGCCAGTCGCAGGGGTAACGGTGAAAAACTGTTTTTT. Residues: CASRRGNGEKLFF.